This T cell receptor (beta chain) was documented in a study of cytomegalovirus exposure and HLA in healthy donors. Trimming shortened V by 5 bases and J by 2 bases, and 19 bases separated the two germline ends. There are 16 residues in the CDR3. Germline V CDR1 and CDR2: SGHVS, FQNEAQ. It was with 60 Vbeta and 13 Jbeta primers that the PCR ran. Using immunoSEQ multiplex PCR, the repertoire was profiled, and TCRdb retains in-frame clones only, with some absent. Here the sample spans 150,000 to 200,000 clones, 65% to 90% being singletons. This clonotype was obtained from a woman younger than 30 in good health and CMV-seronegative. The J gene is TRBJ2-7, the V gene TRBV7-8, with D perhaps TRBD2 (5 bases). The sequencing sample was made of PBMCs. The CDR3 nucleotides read TGTGCCAGCAGCCCTTACGTTAGCGTTGGGGCCTACGAGCAGTACTTC. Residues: CASSPYVSVGAYEQYF. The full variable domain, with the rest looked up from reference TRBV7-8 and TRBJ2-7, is GAGVSQSPRYKVAKRGQDVALRCDPISGHVSLFWYQQALGQGPEFLTYFQNEAQLDKSGLPSDRFFAERPEGSVSTLKIQRTQQEDSAVYLCASSPYVSVGAYEQYFGPGTRLTVT.